Below are 22 T cell receptor beta chains sequenced from a single sample in a study of CD8 T cells in ankylosing spondylitis. TCRdb re-analysed the 5' RACE reads in MiXCR, keeping a single row per CDR3 protein. The sample has under 400,000 distinct CDR3 sequences; around a tenth are singletons. Specimen: blood, either unsorted or a sorted T cell fraction (not recorded which). The source is a female donor with ankylosing spondylitis or in good health (not recorded which).

This clonotype came up many times. This chain uses TRBV5-1 with TRBJ2-1, with D perhaps matching TRBD2 (5 bases). Germline V gene lookup returns CDR1 SGHRS and CDR2 YFSETQ. The CDR3 loop spans 20 amino acids. Trimming pared 2 bases from V and 6 bases from J, leaving 30 bases between. In DNA form, the CDR3 reads TGCGCCAGCAGCTTAGGGCCGGGATTCTCAGTCCAAAAGCGTTTCAATGAGCAGTTCTTC. Amino acid sequence: CASSLGPGFSVQKRFNEQFF.

This clonotype has only a few counts. This chain connects TRBV20-1 to TRBJ2-6, with 7 bases matching TRBD1. This CDR3 contains 15 residues. V lost 3 bases, J lost 1 base, and 3 bases stayed unmatched. Germline CDR1 DFQATT, CDR2 SNEGSKA (reference sequence). Written as DNA, the CDR3 is TGCAGTGCTAGCCAGGGGGTATCTGGGGCCAACGTCCTGACTTTC. Translating it yields CSASQGVSGANVLTF.

This clonotype has at least ten counts. The CDR3 bases are TGTGCCAGCAGAAGACAGGGTGGTAGGGAAAAACTGTTTTTT. It codes for CASRRQGGREKLFF. The chain uses TRBV6-1 and TRBJ1-4; 7 nucleotides align to TRBD1. The CDR3 sequence is 14 residues long. Germline V gene lookup returns CDR1 MNHNS and CDR2 SASEGT. Trimming cost V 6 bases and J 8 bases; bases outside gene matches: 9.

This clonotype turned up a few times. V usage is TRBV20-1 and J usage is TRBJ2-4; 8 bases fit TRBD2. Per the germline V gene, CDR1 is DFQATT and CDR2 is SNEGSKA (reference sequence). This CDR3 is 16 amino acids long. Trimming took 5 bases from V and 1 from J; bases not matched to a gene: 10. CDR3 region: CSAGRTSPGAKNIQYF. The CDR3 coding sequence is TGCAGTGCTGGCCGGACTAGCCCGGGGGCCAAAAACATTCAGTACTTC.

The table lists this clonotype with a few counts. The genes are TRBV7-2 and TRBJ2-1, with 7 positions matching TRBD2. CDR1 SGHTA and CDR2 FQGNSA come from the germline V gene. V shed 3 bases, J shed 3 bases, and the junction held 5 bases outside the gene matches. CDR3 size: 15 residues. The CDR3 loop reads CASSFIAGNYNEQFF. The CDR3 DNA follows: TGTGCCAGCAGCTTCATAGCGGGCAACTACAATGAGCAGTTCTTC.

The gene calls are TRBV11-2 and TRBJ1-1, with D tentatively TRBD1 (6 bases). The CDR3 is made up of 14 amino acids. Per germline, CDR1 SGHAT and CDR2 FQNNGV. V lost 5 bases to trimming and J lost 3 bases, with 13 bases between them. The CDR3 coding sequence is TGTGCCAGCAGCCCAGGGGTCGTAGACACTGAAGCTTTCTTT. Encoded protein: CASSPGVVDTEAFF.

This clonotype was detected only a few times. The chain recombines TRBV7-2 with TRBJ1-1; D perhaps matches TRBD1 (5 bases). The germline V gene has CDR1 SGHTA and CDR2 FQGNSA. CDR3 length: 21 amino acids. The V gene lost 0 bases and the J gene lost 1 base, with 27 bases spanning the gap. The CDR3 is CASSLAVRIGGTDLRNTEAFF. CDR3 DNA: TGTGCCAGCAGCTTAGCTGTCCGTATTGGGGGGACGGACTTACGGAACACTGAAGCTTTCTTT.

This chain connects TRBV7-9 to TRBJ2-2, with D hard to call. Germline values: CDR1 SEHNR, CDR2 FQNEAQ (reference sequence). The length of the CDR3 is 15 residues. Trimming took off 1 base at V and 6 bases at J, with 12 bases between the two ends. CDR3 region: CASSLEEFFPGELFF. In DNA, the CDR3 is TGTGCCAGCAGCTTAGAGGAGTTCTTCCCCGGGGAGCTGTTTTTT.

This clonotype was found many times. This chain uses TRBV5-1 with TRBJ1-4; D is unclear. Germline values: CDR1 SGHRS, CDR2 YFSETQ. Trimming left V 5 bases short and J 0 bases short, with 8 bases between. This CDR3 has 14 residues. CDR3 in amino acids: CASSPTSTNEKLFF. The CDR3 nucleotides read TGCGCCAGCAGTCCTACTTCAACTAATGAAAAACTGTTTTTT.

This clonotype is deemed medium-sized. The rearrangement joins TRBV7-2 to TRBJ2-1, with TRBD2 matching over 11 bases. Germline V gene data show CDR1 as SGHTA and CDR2 as FQGNSA. Unmatched junction bases numbered 0, after V lost 6 bases and J lost 5 bases. The CDR3 covers 13 residues. The DNA for the CDR3 is TGTGCCAGCAGACTAGCGGGGGACAATGAGCAGTTCTTC. This sequence encodes CASRLAGDNEQFF.

This chain connects TRBV5-1 to TRBJ1-2; D not certain. The CDR3 runs to 16 residues. CDR1 is SGHRS, CDR2 YFSETQ, per germline. Trimming removed 0 bases from V and 12 bases from J, with 24 bases in between. The CDR3 region is CASSLAGGQALSGDTF. The CDR3 DNA is TGCGCCAGCAGCTTGGCTGGCGGGCAGGCACTCTCGGGCGACACCTTC.

The sample holds many counts of this clonotype. V is TRBV12-3 or TRBV12-4 and J is TRBJ1-4, with D perhaps matching TRBD1 (5 bases). The V end lost 6 bases, the J end lost 8 bases, and 16 bases lay between the germline ends. The CDR3 contains 14 residues. The CDR3 bases are TGTGCCAGCAGCATCGGGGGGTTTGGGGAAAAACTGTTTTTT. Encoded protein: CASSIGGFGEKLFF.

This clonotype was observed a handful of times. This chain uses TRBV7-3 with TRBJ2-6; D remains unclear. The germline V gene encodes CDR1 SGHTA and CDR2 FQGTGA. The CDR3 is made up of 15 amino acids. V dropped 5 bases and J dropped 0 bases, with 8 bases sitting between them. The CDR3 sequence: CASSPMSSGANVLTF. DNA for the CDR3: TGTGCCAGCAGCCCTATGAGCTCTGGGGCCAACGTCCTGACTTTC.

In its sample, this clonotype was seen many times. Here the CDR3 DNA reads TGTGCCTCGGGGACTAGCGGAAGCACAGATACGCAGTATTTT. This sequence encodes CASGTSGSTDTQYF. The rearrangement joins TRBV12-3 or TRBV12-4 to TRBJ2-3, with 11 bases lining up with TRBD2. This CDR3 has 14 residues. J gave up 0 bases and V 11 bases, and 4 bases lay outside the gene matches.

This clonotype occurred many times. V and J are TRBV6-2 or TRBV6-3 and TRBJ1-1; tentative D call: TRBD1 (6 bases). Deletions cut 2 bases from V and 5 bases from J, with 12 bases between. This CDR3 region has 14 residues. Looked up from germline, CDR1 is MNHEY and CDR2 is SVGEGT. CDR3 nucleotide sequence: TGTGCCAGCAGTTACCGCCAGGGGCGTACTGAAGCTTTCTTT. It yields the protein CASSYRQGRTEAFF.

This clonotype was counted between two and nine times. J is TRBJ1-2 and V is TRBV2, with 7 bases that match TRBD1. Germline V gene data show CDR1 as SNHLY and CDR2 as FYNNEI. The CDR3 spans 13 residues. Trimming took 10 bases from V and 1 from J; bases not matched to a gene: 6. In nucleotides, the CDR3 is TGTGCCACTAAGACAGGGCTTAACTATGGCTACACCTTC. This codes for CATKTGLNYGYTF. Full variable domain (remainder filled in from reference TRBV2 and TRBJ1-2): EPEVTQTPSHQVTQMGQEVILRCVPISNHLYFYWYRQILGQKVEFLVSFYNNEISEKSEIFDDQFSVERPDGSNFTLKIRSTKLEDSAMYFCATKTGLNYGYTFGSGTRLTVV.

This clonotype was picked up many times. This chain links TRBV20-1 with TRBJ2-5, with D perhaps TRBD1 (8 bases). CDR3 size: 15 residues. The V and J ends lost 6 bases and 1 base respectively, with 18 bases between them. Germline V gene data show CDR1 as DFQATT and CDR2 as SNEGSKA (reference sequence). The CDR3 protein is CSASGTGVTQETQYF. CDR3 in DNA: TGCAGTGCAAGCGGGACAGGAGTCACCCAAGAGACCCAGTACTTC.

This clonotype has only a few counts. CDR3 bases: TGTGCCAGTCGACCCCCGGGATGGGCAGGGAACACTGAAGCTTTCTTT. This codes for CASRPPGWAGNTEAFF. This chain uses TRBV19 with TRBJ1-1; D unclear. V lost 8 bases and J 1 base, leaving 20 bases between the germline ends. There are 16 residues in the CDR3. Per the germline V gene, CDR1 is LNHDA and CDR2 is SQIVND (reference sequence).

This clonotype has just one count. This chain connects TRBV12-3 or TRBV12-4 to TRBJ2-1; 9 bases fit TRBD1. The CDR3 is 15 residues long. The J segment lost 10 bases and the V segment lost 6 bases, leaving 13 bases of the junction unmatched. The CDR3 protein is CASSPEGQGLREQFF. The CDR3 DNA sequence: TGTGCCAGCAGCCCTGAGGGACAGGGTCTTCGGGAGCAGTTCTTC.

Regarding this clonotype: Being one base from a much bigger clone, this may be a read error. This CDR3 reads CASSRQVADSQYF. The CDR3 region has the DNA TGTGCCAGCAGTCGACAGGTGGCAGATTCGCAGTATTTT. V and J are TRBV28 and TRBJ2-3; possibly TRBD1 for D (6 bases). The germline V gene has CDR1 MDHEN and CDR2 SYDVKM. This CDR3 is 13 amino acids long.

The chain carries TRBV7-9 and TRBJ2-5, with 9 bases aligning to TRBD2. V dropped 5 bases and J dropped 5; count of bases not matched to a gene: 9. This CDR3 contains 15 residues. Per the germline V gene, CDR1 is SEHNR and CDR2 is FQNEAQ (reference sequence). The CDR3 DNA is TGTGCCAGCAGCCCGGGACTAGCAATCAAGGAGACCCAGTACTTC. Amino acids: CASSPGLAIKETQYF. The full variable domain, in which reference TRBV7-9 and TRBJ2-5 provide the parts outside the CDR3, is DTGVSQNPRHKITKRGQNVTFRCDPISEHNRLYWYRQTLGQGPEFLTYFQNEAQLEKSRLLSDRFSAERPKGSFSTLEIQRTEQGDSAMYLCASSPGLAIKETQYFGPGTRLLVL.

Comments on this clonotype: Since a much larger clone is just one base distant, this may be a read error. The chain is built from TRBV27 and TRBJ2-4; D tentatively reads TRBD1 or TRBD2 (6 bases each). The CDR3 is 11 amino acids. Germline assignment: CDR1 MNHEY and CDR2 SMNVEV (reference sequence). This chain's CDR3 is CASSFGGIRYF. The CDR3 DNA follows: TGTGCCAGCAGTTTCGGGGGCATTCGGTACTTC.